These 23 T cell receptor beta chains came from one sample sequenced in a study of blood T cell repertoires in COVID-19. Using immunoSEQ multiplex PCR, the repertoire was profiled, and TCRdb retains in-frame clones only, with some absent. The sample records fewer than 350,000 clones, 89% being singletons. The material sequenced was peripheral blood. The source is an older woman with COVID-19, enrolled during active disease.

The chain carries TRBV3-1 (or the pseudogene TRBV3-2) and TRBJ2-3; D gene unclear. From germline, CDR1 is LGHDT and CDR2 YNNKEL (reference sequence). The CDR3 length is 13 residues. V gave up 1 base and J gave up 5 bases, with 7 bases separating them. CDR3 sequence (DNA): TGTGCCAGCAGCCAAGCTAGAAGAGATACGCAGTATTTT. Amino acids: CASSQARRDTQYF.

This rearrangement joins TRBV7-8 to TRBJ2-3; 12 nucleotides match TRBD2. V dropped 4 bases and J dropped 0; count of bases not matched to a gene: 2. The CDR3 totals 16 residues. Germline V lookup: CDR1 SGHVS, CDR2 FQNEAQ. The CDR3 bases are TGTGCCAGCAGCTCTGGACTAGCGGGGAGCACAGATACGCAGTATTTT. It is translated as CASSSGLAGSTDTQYF.

This rearrangement joins TRBV5-1 to TRBJ2-7; 13 nucleotides align to TRBD2. This CDR3 is built from 15 residues. Germline loops: CDR1 SGHRS, CDR2 YFSETQ. The junction had 2 bases not matched to a gene; V was cut back by 3 bases and J by 2 bases. CDR3 sequence reads: CASSWTSGGPYEQYF. DNA of the CDR3: TGCGCCAGCAGCTGGACTAGCGGGGGCCCCTACGAGCAGTACTTC. Full variable domain (outside the CDR3, taken from reference TRBV5-1 and TRBJ2-7): KAGVTQTPRYLIKTRGQQVTLSCSPISGHRSVSWYQQTPGQGLQFLFEYFSETQRNKGNFPGRFSGRQFSNSRSEMNVSTLELGDSALYLCASSWTSGGPYEQYFGPGTRLTVT.

The chain links TRBV25-1 to TRBJ2-7; D is unresolved. With 4 bases removed from V and 2 bases from J, the gap between germline ends came to 12 bases. Looked up from germline, CDR1 is MGHDK and CDR2 is SYGVNS. This CDR3 comprises 14 residues. In DNA, the CDR3 is TGTGCCAGCAGTGTCACAGCAATCACCTACGAGCAGTACTTC. Encoded protein: CASSVTAITYEQYF.

J is TRBJ1-5 and V is TRBV6-5, with 10 bases matching TRBD1. From germline, CDR1 is MNHEY and CDR2 SVGAGI. The CDR3 totals 14 residues. With V trimmed by 8 bases and J by 7 bases, 8 bases remained unmatched. CDR3 protein: CASRQGAQEQPQHF. DNA for the CDR3: TGTGCCAGCCGACAGGGGGCGCAGGAACAGCCCCAGCATTTT.

This chain joins TRBV19 and TRBJ1-1; 10 bases are shared with TRBD1. There are 15 residues in the CDR3. Trimming at V came to 3 bases and at J to 9 bases, leaving 10 bases not matched to a gene. CDR1 and CDR2 from the germline V gene are LNHDA and SQIVND (reference sequence). The CDR3 here is CASSIQTGGATQAFF. In DNA form, the CDR3 reads TGTGCCAGTAGTATCCAGACAGGGGGCGCGACCCAAGCTTTCTTT.

The V call is TRBV2, the J call TRBJ1-1; 7 bases map to TRBD1. After removal of 1 base from V and 4 bases from J, the junction contained 3 bases not matched to a gene. Germline CDR1 reads SNHLY; CDR2 reads FYNNEI. The CDR3 consists of 14 residues. CDR3 DNA sequence: TGTGCCAGCAGTGAAGAACAGGGGTTCACTGAAGCTTTCTTT. This encodes CASSEEQGFTEAFF.

The chain is built from TRBV6-5 and TRBJ1-5; D unresolved. This CDR3 region has 13 residues. CDR1 MNHEY and CDR2 SVGAGI come from the germline V gene. Trimming shortened V by 6 bases and J by 5 bases, and 11 bases separated the two germline ends. The CDR3 here is CASRRRGDQPQHF. In DNA form, the CDR3 reads TGTGCCAGCAGGAGGCGGGGTGATCAGCCCCAGCATTTT.

V is TRBV20-1 and J is TRBJ1-1, with D hard to call. The germline V and J ends were trimmed by 3 bases and 7 bases, with 9 bases remaining between them. Per the germline V gene, CDR1 is DFQATT and CDR2 is SNEGSKA (reference sequence). The CDR3 runs 11 residues. CDR3 sequence: CSASLHGEAFF. The CDR3 DNA follows: TGCAGTGCTAGCCTCCACGGTGAAGCTTTCTTT.

V is TRBV7-3 and J is TRBJ1-1; 7 bases line up with TRBD1. Germline V gene lookup returns CDR1 SGHTA and CDR2 FQGTGA. The CDR3 extends over 13 amino acids. V was pared by 5 bases and J by 4 bases, with 4 bases of the junction left unmatched. DNA for the CDR3: TGTGCCAGCAGCCTGACAGGGCTCACTGAAGCTTTCTTT. Translation gives CASSLTGLTEAFF.

The chain couples TRBV6-5 to TRBJ1-3, with D maybe TRBD1 (5 bases). Germline values: CDR1 MNHEY, CDR2 SVGAGI. The CDR3 length is 15 residues. Deletions cut 5 bases from V and 0 bases from J, with 11 bases between. CDR3 bases: TGTGCCAGCAGTATGTCCGGGGGCTCTGGAAACACCATATATTTT. It specifies CASSMSGGSGNTIYF.

As regards this clone: Just one base apart from a much larger clone, this may be a read error. This chain joins TRBV13 and TRBJ1-1; 11 positions agree with TRBD1. There are 15 residues in the CDR3. Per the germline V gene, CDR1 is PRHDT and CDR2 is FYEKMQ (reference sequence). The V and J ends lost 0 bases and 6 bases, in that order; junction bases with no gene match: 3. CDR3 in amino acids: CASSLGGTGGPEAFF. CDR3 bases: TGTGCCAGCAGCTTAGGCGGGACAGGGGGTCCTGAAGCTTTCTTT. The full variable domain, rest sourced from reference TRBV13 and TRBJ1-1, is AAGVIQSPRHLIKEKRETATLKCYPIPRHDTVYWYQQGPGQDPQFLISFYEKMQSDKGSIPDRFSAQQFSDYHSELNMSSLELGDSALYFCASSLGGTGGPEAFFGQGTRLTVV.

The rearrangement uses TRBV30 and TRBJ1-2, with D perhaps TRBD1 (5 bases). Germline V gene sequence: CDR1 GTSNPN, CDR2 SVGIG (reference sequence). The CDR3 length is 14 residues. Trimming pared 3 bases from V and 1 base from J, leaving 12 bases between. Written as DNA, the CDR3 is TGTGCCTGGAGCCCCGGGGGAGTTAACTATGGCTACACCTTC. Its protein product is CAWSPGGVNYGYTF.

The CDR3 DNA reads TGCGCCAGCAGCTTGGACCTCCTTGAGGGCTACACCTTC. Encoded protein: CASSLDLLEGYTF. The chain recombines TRBV5-1 with TRBJ1-2, with no clear D. The V gene lost 0 bases and the J gene lost 8 bases, with 11 bases spanning the gap. The CDR3 sequence is 13 residues long. The V gene's germline CDR1 is SGHRS and CDR2 YFSETQ.

The J gene is TRBJ2-3, the V gene TRBV3-1 (or the pseudogene TRBV3-2); 7 nucleotides line up with TRBD1. Germline CDR1 and CDR2: LGHDT and YNNKEL (reference sequence). V dropped 4 bases and J dropped 4; count of bases not matched to a gene: 8. The CDR3 is made up of 15 amino acids. CDR3 protein: CASSPARDSPDTQYF. The CDR3 DNA reads TGTGCCAGCAGCCCAGCTAGGGACAGCCCAGATACGCAGTATTTT.

The chain is built from TRBV3-1 (or the pseudogene TRBV3-2) and TRBJ2-4, with TRBD2 as a possible D gene (6 bases). Trimming pared 4 bases from V and 0 bases from J, leaving 13 bases between. Looked up from germline, CDR1 is LGHDT and CDR2 is YNNKEL (reference sequence). The CDR3 is 16 amino acids. DNA for the CDR3: TGTGCCAGCAGCCCATACGGGGGAGAAGCCAAAAACATTCAGTACTTC. As protein: CASSPYGGEAKNIQYF.

The chain employs TRBV6-5 and TRBJ1-1; the D gene is possibly TRBD1 (5 bases). This CDR3 has 15 residues. Deletions cut 2 bases from V and 5 bases from J, with 15 bases between. The V gene's germline CDR1 is MNHEY and CDR2 SVGAGI. CDR3 bases: TGTGCCAGCAGTTACCTCTCCGGACATCGAACTGAAGCTTTCTTT. As protein: CASSYLSGHRTEAFF.

The J gene is TRBJ2-5, the V gene TRBV20-1, with D hard to call. The germline V gene encodes CDR1 DFQATT and CDR2 SNEGSKA (reference sequence). V lost 6 bases to trimming and J lost 7 bases, with 12 bases between them. The CDR3 is made up of 11 amino acids. The DNA for the CDR3 is TGCAGTGCGCGCCCCACTGGGACCCAGTACTTC. Translating gives CSARPTGTQYF.

For the CDR3, the DNA is TGTGCCAGCAGGCCAGGGGGCACGAACACTGAAGCTTTCTTT. Amino acids: CASRPGGTNTEAFF. This chain links TRBV6-5 with TRBJ1-1; 8 bases are a match to TRBD1. CDR3 length: 14 amino acids. Germline V gives CDR1 MNHEY, CDR2 SVGAGI. After removal of 6 bases from V and 1 base from J, the junction contained 4 bases not matched to a gene.

The rearrangement links TRBV7-6 to TRBJ2-2; 8 bases match TRBD2. The V segment lost 4 bases and the J segment 4 bases; nucleotides outside the gene matches: 5. The CDR3 contains 15 residues. Per germline, CDR1 SGHVS and CDR2 FNYEAQ. The CDR3 here is CASSSGLASTGELFF. The CDR3 nucleotides are TGTGCCAGCAGCTCCGGACTAGCATCCACCGGGGAGCTGTTTTTT.

This sequence joins TRBV7-8 and TRBJ2-5; 12 bases map to TRBD2. The CDR3 is 17 residues long. Per germline, CDR1 SGHVS and CDR2 FQNEAQ. Unmatched junction bases numbered 7, after V lost 3 bases and J lost 2 bases. For the CDR3, the DNA is TGTGCCAGCAGCTTCCCGGGACTAGCGGGTACTCAAGAGACCCAGTACTTC. This encodes CASSFPGLAGTQETQYF.

The genes are TRBV18 and TRBJ2-5, with 12 bases fitting TRBD1. V gave up 5 bases and J gave up 0 bases; unmatched junction bases: 7. Germline V gene sequence: CDR1 KGHSH, CDR2 LQKENI. This CDR3 is 17 amino acids long. The CDR3 bases are TGTGCCAGCTCATCCCGGGACAGGGGGCCCGACCAAGAGACCCAGTACTTC. It codes for CASSSRDRGPDQETQYF.

This sequence joins TRBV30 and TRBJ1-2, with TRBD1 matching 9 bases. J gave up 5 bases and V 8 bases, and 9 bases lay outside the gene matches. Germline V gene lookup returns CDR1 GTSNPN and CDR2 SVGIG (reference sequence). The CDR3 is made up of 13 amino acids. The CDR3 region has the DNA TGTGCCCGTCAGGACAGGGGCCCTTATGGCTACACCTTC. As protein: CARQDRGPYGYTF.